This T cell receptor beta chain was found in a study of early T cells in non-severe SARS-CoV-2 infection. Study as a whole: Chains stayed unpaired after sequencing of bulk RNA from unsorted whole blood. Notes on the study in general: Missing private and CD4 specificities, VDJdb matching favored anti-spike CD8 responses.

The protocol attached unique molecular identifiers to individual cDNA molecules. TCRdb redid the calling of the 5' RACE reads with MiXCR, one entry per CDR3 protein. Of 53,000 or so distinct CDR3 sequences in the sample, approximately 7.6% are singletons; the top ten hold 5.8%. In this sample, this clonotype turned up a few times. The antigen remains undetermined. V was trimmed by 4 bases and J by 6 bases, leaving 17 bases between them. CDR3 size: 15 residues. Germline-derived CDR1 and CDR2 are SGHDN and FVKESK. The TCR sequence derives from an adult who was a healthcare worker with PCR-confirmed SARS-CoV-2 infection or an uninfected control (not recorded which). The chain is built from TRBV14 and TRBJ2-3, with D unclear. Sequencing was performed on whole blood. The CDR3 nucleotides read TGTGCCAGCAGCCGGAACTCCGGCTCACGCGATACGCAGTATTTT. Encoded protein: CASSRNSGSRDTQYF.